This T cell receptor beta chain was captured by sequencing in a study of beta chain features in type 1 diabetes. General study results and limits: TCRB CDR3s from Type 1 diabetes patients were moderately but significantly shorter in all four CD4+ subsets.

Points on this clone: The antigen remains undetermined.

V was clipped by 3 bases and J by 5 bases; unmatched bases: 7. CDR3 length equals 16 residues. The germline CDR1 and CDR2 sequences are KGHSH and LQKENI. Reverse transcribing all isolated RNA meant expressed TCRB transcripts were sequenced. Profiled with immunoSEQ multiplex PCR; TCRdb holds only in-frame clones, not every one. The profile shows hundreds of thousands of clones, around 15% of them singletons. The chain couples TRBV18 to TRBJ2-1; TRBD1 matches at 10 bases. The sequence was obtained from a man aged 18 to 30 with type 1 diabetes. Sequenced sample: naive CD4+ T cells from blood. The CDR3 DNA sequence: TGTGCCAGCTCACCCGGGGGACAGGGGCAAAACAATGAGCAGTTCTTC. Protein product: CASSPGGQGQNNEQFF. Together with reference TRBV18 and TRBJ2-1, the CDR3 gives the full variable domain: NAGVMQNPRHLVRRRGQEARLRCSPMKGHSHVYWYRQLPEEGLKFMVYLQKENIIDESGMPKERFSAEFPKEGPSILRIQQVVRGDSAAYFCASSPGGQGQNNEQFFGPGTRLTVL.